This paragraph covers one T cell receptor beta chain sequence. The CDR3 is 12 residues long. Germline V gene data show CDR1 as MNHEY and CDR2 as SVGEGT. V lost 6 bases and J lost 5, with 10 bases in between. The sample originates from a study of T and B cells in COVID-19 patients. Each TRB amplification used roughly 240-550 ng of genomic DNA from blood. Multiplex PCR with BIOMED2 TRB-A/B primer pools amplified TRB rearrangements. TCRdb independently ran MiXCR on the multiplex PCR reads; one entry per CDR3 protein. This sample yields more than 10,000 distinct CDR3 sequences, of which approximately 35% are seen a single time; about a sixth belongs to the top ten.

The chain couples TRBV6-2 or TRBV6-3 to TRBJ2-5; D unclear. The sequence came from a human donor with active COVID-19. The specimen was blood. CDR3 protein: CASRPDGETQYF. The CDR3 DNA reads TGTGCCAGCAGACCGGACGGCGAGACCCAGTACTTC.